A single count supports the clone carrying this T cell receptor (beta chain). The RNA input was roughly 0.45 to 1 ug, and it was reverse transcribed with random hexamers. TCRdb ran MiXCR on the immunoSEQ multiplex PCR reads and lists one entry per CDR3 protein. The table lists some 300,000 distinct CDR3 sequences, approximately 85% of them singletons. The record originates from a study of CD8 T cells in Susac syndrome. Each multiple sclerosis control was a treatment-naive patient with relapsing-remitting disease that was either stable or active. The CDR3 sequence is 14 residues long. With 6 bases clipped from V and 12 bases from J, the junction kept 12 bases outside the gene matches. Germline CDR1 and CDR2: MNHEY and SVGAGI.

The sample was CD8+ T cells from PBMCs. The receptor was derived from a human donor with multiple sclerosis. The chain couples TRBV6-5 to TRBJ2-1, with TRBD1 identical over 9 bases. This chain's CDR3 is CASRLGTGRLAQFF. CDR3 nucleotides: TGTGCCAGCAGGCTAGGGACAGGGCGACTCGCGCAGTTCTTC.